This record covers a single T cell receptor beta chain. It lacks a known antigen. Base-call qualities are not available, and no considerably larger clone is one nucleotide away. Enrolling through a virtual design, the prospective study's participants ranged in age from roughly 18 to 95 years and lived across 20 to 30 United States geographic areas. In the prospective study, participants were assigned to cohorts based on the clinical history participants reported in a screening survey and a study questionnaire. Recovered participants in ImmuneRACE Cohort 3 were defined as having two consecutive negative NP/OP PCR tests, clearance from a healthcare professional, or resolution of symptoms. Mobile phlebotomists in the prospective study collected whole blood, serum and a nasopharyngeal or oropharyngeal swab from every participant. Additional blood draws and questionnaires over an approximately 2-month period could optionally be provided by prospective study participants. Blood samples from the prospective study were shipped frozen or at room temperature prior to DNA extraction.

TCRbeta CDR3 regions were amplified from genomic DNA using the immunoSEQ Assay, a bias-controlled multiplex PCR. On the study's bioinformatics: The number of nucleated cells in each sample was estimated from the amplification of reference gene primers within the assay. Sequence reads were collapsed and filtered to measure the absolute abundance of every unique TCRbeta CDR3 rearrangement. Productive Simpson clonality was computed per sample as the square root of Simpson's diversity index over productive rearrangements. As stored in TCRdb, this immuneACCESS dataset retains in-frame rearrangements with V and J assigned. A fraction of the clones does not appear; measured against another copy, unresolved V genes explain less than half of the discrepancy, and the remainder lacks a known reason. V, J and clone size are those of that table, while D and trimming were read from the DNA. The sample table lists more than 200,000 clones, about 89% of them with a count of one. The biggest ten clones account for less than 2.5% of the sample.

A distance of 11 bases separates the germline ends of V and J, which lose 0 bases and 2 bases respectively. The CDR3 spans 15 residues, from the cysteine through the phenylalanine. The retained sequence is limited to the CDR3, 45 bases, with the frame set at the first base. Reading the germline V gene gives CDR1 SGHTA and CDR2 FQGNSA. The sample belongs to a study of blood T cell repertoires in COVID-19 (dated by TCRdb to the early 2020s). Some background on the complete study: Samples from collaborators originated in the United States, Italy and Spain and spanned both the acute and convalescent phases of COVID-19. The material from the prospective study consisted of cDNA or gDNA derived from T cells, B-cell-depleted T cells, or PBMCs. Subjects who had been exposed to COVID-19, were actively infected with it, or had recovered from it provided the deeply sampled blood TCRbeta repertoires that made up the dataset. The samples were drawn from two sources: the first 160 participants of the ongoing ImmuneRACE study, and 1,200 or so subjects contributed by 6 global collaborators. Where available, HLA class I and class II types were taken from metadata supplied by the sample provider and were not determined by assay-based typing. A freely available public database, intended as a resource for researchers studying the immune response to SARS-CoV-2, is where the repertoires were released. A de-identified subject ID, COVID-19 status, age in years and sex were almost always included in the sample metadata.

Points the paper makes about the study in general: Clinical and demographic metadata were provided uncurated, with the amount varying by source and participant.

The sequence was collected from a woman under 30 who had recovered from COVID-19. Input material: PBMCs or T cells enriched from blood (not recorded which). The rearranged chain carries TRBV7-2 and TRBJ2-7; the D gene cannot be named for sure. CDR3 reads: CASSLALVAAYEQYF. DNA sequence: TGTGCCAGCAGCTTAGCGCTCGTAGCAGCCTACGAGCAGTACTTC.